The 30 T cell receptor beta chains below were found in one sample sequenced in a study of CD8 T cells in ankylosing spondylitis. Study-level findings and limits: A TCR beta motif made of fewer than 10 highly homologous variants seemed typical of ankylosing spondylitis blood.

These receptors' targets are unknown. From the 5' RACE reads, TCRdb called clonotypes with MiXCR, one entry per CDR3 protein. The profile shows about 750,000 distinct CDR3 sequences, 19% of them singletons. Material for sequencing was blood, either unsorted or a sorted T cell fraction (not recorded which). These receptors originate from a male donor with ankylosing spondylitis.

The rearrangement joins TRBV24-1 to TRBJ1-5; D possibly corresponds to TRBD1 (6 bases). V lost 5 bases and J 7 bases, leaving 11 bases between the germline ends. Germline V gene sequence: CDR1 KGHDR, CDR2 SFDVKD. The CDR3 consists of 13 residues. The CDR3 nucleotides read TGTGCCACCAGTGTGGCAGGGGAGCAGCCCCAGCATTTT. Translating it yields CATSVAGEQPQHF.

There are a few counts of this clonotype. A read error may produce the germline difference seen at one junction end. The chain couples TRBV29-1 to TRBJ2-7; tentative D call: TRBD2 (5 bases). This CDR3 region has 14 residues. Looked up from germline, CDR1 is SQVTM and CDR2 is ANQGSEA. The CDR3 here is CSVEGWGRESEQYF. As DNA, the CDR3 is TGCAGCGTTGAAGGGTGGGGAAGGGAGAGCGAGCAGTATTTC.

This clonotype was detected only a few times. V is TRBV5-1 and J is TRBJ2-1; TRBD2 might be the D (6 bases). This CDR3 is 13 amino acids long. V was trimmed by 0 bases and J by 12 bases, leaving 13 bases between them. Per the germline V gene, CDR1 is SGHRS and CDR2 is YFSETQ. As DNA, the CDR3 is TGCGCCAGCAGCTTGGAACATGGGGGGTGGCAGTTCTTC. This codes for CASSLEHGGWQFF.

The genes are TRBV9 and TRBJ2-5, with 12 bases lining up with TRBD2. V lost 0 bases and J lost 5; bases outside the gene matches: 2. This CDR3 contains 15 residues. CDR1 and CDR2 (germline): SGDLS, YYNGEE. CDR3 sequence: CASSVGLAGVETQYF. The CDR3 coding sequence is TGTGCCAGCAGCGTAGGACTAGCGGGAGTTGAGACCCAGTACTTC.

This chain links TRBV20-1 with TRBJ2-7, with unresolved D. The germline V gene encodes CDR1 DFQATT and CDR2 SNEGSKA (reference sequence). V was clipped by 3 bases and J by 2 bases, with 14 bases between them. The CDR3 contains 14 residues. CDR3 coding DNA: TGCAGTGCTAGTAATCATCCCGAGCCCTACGAGCAGTACTTC. Protein sequence: CSASNHPEPYEQYF.

This clonotype was detected a few times. The V gene is TRBV7-9, the J gene TRBJ2-5, with D maybe TRBD2 (6 bases). Trimming left V 5 bases short and J 2 bases short, with 12 bases between. CDR3 length: 14 residues. CDR1 and CDR2 (germline): SEHNR, FQNEAQ (reference sequence). In nucleotides, the CDR3 is TGTGCCAGCAGCCGCGGGACTCCGCAAGAGACCCAGTACTTC. Translating it yields CASSRGTPQETQYF.

The chain is built from TRBV12-3 or TRBV12-4 and TRBJ2-7; D may be TRBD1 or TRBD2 (5 bases each). The V end was cut by 3 bases, the J end by 4 bases, with 19 bases between. The CDR3 has 16 residues. The CDR3 DNA follows: TGTGCCAGCAGTTTTCAGGGCACTAGTATATGGTACGAGCAGTACTTC. Its translation: CASSFQGTSIWYEQYF.

The chain is built from TRBV12-3 or TRBV12-4 and TRBJ2-7; D remains unclear. The CDR3 loop spans 12 amino acids. The V gene lost 6 bases and the J gene lost 1 base, with 7 bases spanning the gap. CDR3 sequence: CASSRRSYEQYF. The DNA of the CDR3 is TGTGCCAGCAGCCGTCGGTCCTACGAGCAGTACTTC.

The table lists this clonotype with a few counts. V is TRBV2 and J is TRBJ2-2; D is unclear. Trimming pared 1 base from V and 8 bases from J, leaving 8 bases between. Germline assignment: CDR1 SNHLY and CDR2 FYNNEI. The CDR3 totals 13 residues. CDR3 loop: CASSEGVSGELFF. The CDR3 region has the DNA TGTGCCAGCAGTGAAGGTGTGTCTGGGGAGCTGTTTTTT.

This clonotype was observed many times. This sequence joins TRBV27 and TRBJ1-5; D is unclear. CDR1 MNHEY and CDR2 SMNVEV come from the germline V gene (reference sequence). This CDR3 has 12 residues. V gave up 8 bases and J gave up 3 bases, with 8 bases separating them. CDR3 residues: CASWTPNQPQHF. CDR3 bases: TGTGCCAGCTGGACTCCCAATCAGCCCCAGCATTTT.

V usage is TRBV20-1 and J usage is TRBJ2-7, with 7 bases that match TRBD2. V was pared by 3 bases and J by 2 bases, with 4 bases of the junction left unmatched. The CDR3 sequence is 13 residues long. CDR1 and CDR2 from the germline V gene are DFQATT and SNEGSKA (reference sequence). Here the CDR3 DNA reads TGCAGTGCTAGGATGGGGGGGACCTACGAGCAGTACTTC. Encoded protein: CSARMGGTYEQYF.

This clonotype was observed a handful of times. This sequence joins TRBV29-1 and TRBJ2-7; perhaps D is TRBD1 or TRBD2 (5 bases each). There are 13 residues in the CDR3. CDR1 SQVTM and CDR2 ANQGSEA come from the germline V gene. CDR3: CSALRDQDYEQYF. CDR3 nucleotide sequence: TGCAGTGCTTTGAGGGACCAGGACTACGAGCAGTACTTC.

The chain combines TRBV2 with TRBJ2-5; 9 bases line up with TRBD1. CDR1 is SNHLY and CDR2 is FYNNEI in the germline V gene. The J segment lost 3 bases and the V segment lost 2 bases, leaving 4 bases of the junction unmatched. The CDR3 covers 15 residues. CDR3 region: CASSEWGTGKETQYF. The DNA for the CDR3 is TGTGCCAGCAGTGAATGGGGGACAGGGAAAGAGACCCAGTACTTC.

This clonotype has more than one count but fewer than ten. The chain combines TRBV7-2 with TRBJ2-2; D might be TRBD1 or TRBD2, each matching 5 bases. The V and J ends lost 5 bases and 2 bases respectively, with 18 bases between them. CDR3 size: 17 residues. Germline-derived CDR1 and CDR2 are SGHTA and FQGNSA. CDR3 in DNA: TGTGCCAGCAGCCCAAGGGGTGGGGGTCCCAACACCGGGGAGCTGTTTTTT. Residues: CASSPRGGGPNTGELFF.

This clonotype was seen many times. This sequence joins TRBV12-3 or TRBV12-4 and TRBJ1-1, with 7 bases matching TRBD1. CDR3 length: 12 residues. Losses at the gene ends were 5 bases for V and 8 bases for J; bases not matched to a gene: 5. The CDR3 sequence: CASSAQGGEAFF. The CDR3 DNA is TGTGCCAGCAGTGCCCAGGGGGGGGAAGCTTTCTTT.

This clonotype was observed a handful of times. The chain has TRBV6-6 and TRBJ1-1, with a weak D call TRBD1 (6 bases). Deletions cut 0 bases from V and 9 bases from J, with 8 bases between. The germline CDR1 and CDR2 sequences are MNHNY and SVGAGI (reference sequence). This CDR3 has 12 amino acids. CDR3 protein: CASSYSDRQAFF. The CDR3 DNA follows: TGTGCCAGCAGTTACTCGGACAGACAAGCTTTCTTT.

The chain employs TRBV5-1 and TRBJ1-3; D is unresolved. V shed 2 bases and J shed 0 bases, with 3 bases lying between them. CDR3 length: 13 amino acids. Germline V gene data show CDR1 as SGHRS and CDR2 as YFSETQ. CDR3 in amino acids: CASSFDSGNTIYF. DNA for the CDR3: TGCGCCAGCAGCTTTGACTCTGGAAACACCATATATTTT.

The table lists this clonotype with a few counts. V gene TRBV11-1 combines with J gene TRBJ2-7; TRBD2 is a possible D gene (6 bases). This CDR3 is 15 amino acids long. Germline V gives CDR1 SGHAT, CDR2 FQDESV (reference sequence). Trimming shortened V by 4 bases and J by 4 bases, and 17 bases separated the two germline ends. The CDR3 here is CASSSRSGATYEQYF. In DNA, the CDR3 is TGTGCCAGCAGCTCCCGTAGCGGAGCCACTTACGAGCAGTACTTC.

This clonotype came up once. V is TRBV7-7 and J is TRBJ2-3, with unresolved D. This CDR3 region has 15 residues. V gave up 1 base and J gave up 2 bases, with 10 bases separating them. CDR1 and CDR2 from the germline V gene are SSHAT and FNYEAQ (reference sequence). This CDR3 reads CASSLDSNSTDTQYF. The CDR3 nucleotides read TGTGCCAGCAGCTTAGACTCGAATTCCACAGATACGCAGTATTTT.

The CDR3 DNA reads as TGTGCCAGCAGTGAATTGGACAGGGTTGTTGAAAAACTGTTTTTT. It is translated as CASSELDRVVEKLFF. The chain is built from TRBV25-1 and TRBJ1-4; 8 nucleotides line up with TRBD1. The germline V gene has CDR1 MGHDK and CDR2 SYGVNS. Trimming took 1 base from V and 7 from J; bases not matched to a gene: 5. CDR3 length equals 15 residues. The whole variable domain, remainder taken from reference TRBV25-1 and TRBJ1-4, is EADIYQTPRYLVIGTGKKITLECSQTMGHDKMYWYQQDPGMELHLIHYSYGVNSTEKGDLSSESTVSRIRTEHFPLTLESARPSHTSQYLCASSELDRVVEKLFFGSGTQLSVL.

This clonotype has just a few counts. The chain has TRBV12-3 or TRBV12-4 and TRBJ1-4, with TRBD1 as a possible D gene (5 bases). V was cut by 7 bases and J by 5 bases, with 14 bases left in between. The CDR3 runs 14 residues. The CDR3 loop reads CASTRGGVNEKLFF. CDR3 sequence (DNA): TGTGCCAGCACCCGGGGGGGGGTGAATGAAAAACTGTTTTTT.

This clonotype was observed a few times. The chain employs TRBV12-3 or TRBV12-4 and TRBJ2-7; D tentatively fits TRBD1 or TRBD2 (9 bases each). Trimming shortened V by 5 bases and J by 3 bases, and 23 bases separated the two germline ends. This CDR3 has 17 amino acids. The CDR3 nucleotides are TGTGCCAGCAGTCCCGCGGGGGGGGACAGGGAGGACTACGAGCAGTACTTC. It encodes CASSPAGGDREDYEQYF.

This clonotype was observed a few times. The rearrangement links TRBV2 to TRBJ2-2, with TRBD1 matching 8 bases. With 4 bases clipped from V and 1 base from J, the junction kept 5 bases outside the gene matches. The CDR3 spans 16 residues. The V gene's germline CDR1 is SNHLY and CDR2 FYNNEI. As DNA, the CDR3 is TGTGCCAGCAGTGCCACCGGGACAGGGAACACCGGGGAGCTGTTTTTT. It encodes CASSATGTGNTGELFF.

The chain uses TRBV5-1 and TRBJ2-3; 7 bases align to TRBD1. CDR3 length: 15 residues. CDR1 is SGHRS, CDR2 YFSETQ, per germline. The junction had 7 bases not matched to a gene; V was cut back by 4 bases and J by 2 bases. Here the CDR3 DNA reads TGCGCCAGCAGCACCGGGGACAGCTACACAGATACGCAGTATTTT. This gives the protein CASSTGDSYTDTQYF.

This clonotype was observed a few times. The DNA for the CDR3 is TGCGCCAGCAGCCAAACCCAATATAGCGGGAGCGCCTACAATGAGCAGTTCTTC. Encoded protein: CASSQTQYSGSAYNEQFF. The chain combines TRBV4-3 with TRBJ2-1; TRBD2 aligns across 9 bases. J lost 2 bases, V lost 2 bases, and 10 bases had no gene match. Germline CDR1 LGHNA, CDR2 YSLEER. The CDR3 length is 18 residues.

This clonotype has a count of ten or more. The chain is built from TRBV4-1 and TRBJ1-2; 7 positions agree with TRBD1. Germline V gene data show CDR1 as MGHRA and CDR2 as YSYEKL. V lost 0 bases and J lost 8; bases outside the gene matches: 12. The CDR3 totals 16 residues. The CDR3: CASSQERLQGVFGYTF. The CDR3 nucleotides read TGCGCCAGCAGCCAAGAAAGGCTCCAGGGGGTGTTCGGCTACACCTTC.

This clonotype has just a few counts. The chain uses TRBV4-2 and TRBJ2-2; D ambiguous. V lost 1 base and J 4 bases, leaving 16 bases between the germline ends. Germline values: CDR1 LGHNA, CDR2 YNFKEQ. The CDR3 has 17 residues. CDR3 region: CASSQVERTLGTGELFF. The CDR3 nucleotides read TGTGCCAGCAGCCAAGTCGAACGGACCTTGGGCACCGGGGAGCTGTTTTTT.

There are many counts of this clonotype. The chain uses TRBV24-1 and TRBJ2-1; D perhaps matches TRBD2 (6 bases). Trimming removed 4 bases from V and 5 bases from J, with 20 bases in between. Per the germline V gene, CDR1 is KGHDR and CDR2 is SFDVKD. The length of the CDR3 is 17 residues. The CDR3 sequence: CATSDPEGGGMHNEQFF. Here the CDR3 DNA reads TGTGCCACCAGTGACCCGGAGGGTGGCGGGATGCACAATGAGCAGTTCTTC.

The V call is TRBV5-1, the J call TRBJ1-2, with TRBD1 matching over 8 bases. With V trimmed by 0 bases and J by 3 bases, 10 bases remained unmatched. This CDR3 has 17 amino acids. Germline CDR1 reads SGHRS; CDR2 reads YFSETQ. In DNA form, the CDR3 reads TGCGCCAGCAGCTTGGCCCAGGGGGCCTTTGATGACTATGGCTACACCTTC. Amino acids: CASSLAQGAFDDYGYTF.

The V call is TRBV24-1, the J call TRBJ1-2, with TRBD1 matching over 7 bases. After removal of 4 bases from V and 7 bases from J, the junction contained 5 bases not matched to a gene. This CDR3 has 13 amino acids. Germline loops: CDR1 KGHDR, CDR2 SFDVKD. The chain's CDR3 is CATSDGDSFGYTF. DNA of the CDR3: TGTGCCACCAGTGACGGGGACAGTTTTGGCTACACCTTC.